A selection of T cell receptor beta chains follows, all from one sample in a study of identical twins. TCRdb used MiXCR to reprocess the 5' RACE reads, holding one entry per CDR3 protein. The table records under 250,000 distinct CDR3 sequences, 6% to 8.5% of them present only once. The same data also went into a second study, on yellow fever vaccine responses in identical twins.

The sample was CD8+ T cells sorted from blood. These receptor sequences come from a woman younger than 35 in good health. The CDR3 runs from the conserved cysteine through the conserved F or W. The order of the fields is CDR3 length, J gene, D gene, clone size, V gene, CDR3 protein, CDR3 DNA. The D gene is left open where the match is weak. For some rows the clone size is stated as once, few or many, or as a class when expanded; others skip it.

15	TRBJ1-2	NA	NA	TRBV7-7	CASSPQFAGSYGYTF	TGTGCCAGCAGTCCGCAATTCGCAGGGTCCTATGGCTACACCTTC
16	TRBJ2-1	TRBD2	many	TRBV5-1	CASTPTSGGSYNEQFF	TGCGCCAGCACCCCTACTAGCGGGGGTTCCTACAATGAGCAGTTCTTC
16	TRBJ1-3	TRBD1	NA	TRBV20-1	CSATLREGAAGNTIYF	TGCAGTGCCACCCTCCGAGAGGGGGCAGCGGGAAACACCATATATTTT
15	TRBJ1-2	TRBD1	few	TRBV9	CASSARQGSNYGYTF	TGTGCCAGCAGCGCCCGACAGGGGTCTAACTATGGCTACACCTTC
15	TRBJ2-3	NA	many	TRBV2	CASSEASGRPDTQYF	TGTGCCAGCAGTGAAGCTAGTGGGAGGCCCGATACGCAGTATTTT
16	TRBJ2-7	NA	many	TRBV12-3/TRBV12-4	CASSPPPRDIAYEQYF	TGTGCCAGCAGTCCCCCCCCGCGGGACATTGCCTACGAGCAGTACTTC
15	TRBJ2-1	NA	NA	TRBV6-2/TRBV6-3	CASSPSRSGLGEQFF	TGTGCCAGCAGTCCGTCTCGGAGCGGGTTGGGTGAGCAGTTCTTC
12	TRBJ2-4	TRBD2	NA	TRBV20-1	CSAGGLANIQYF	TGCAGTGCTGGGGGACTAGCAAACATTCAGTACTTC
16	TRBJ2-1	TRBD2	NA	TRBV28	CASSSLAGGIYNEQFF	TGTGCCAGCAGCTCTCTAGCGGGAGGAATCTACAATGAGCAGTTCTTC
17	TRBJ2-3	TRBD2	few	TRBV7-9	CASRLGPSGRATDTQYF	TGTGCCAGCAGACTAGGGCCTAGCGGACGCGCCACAGATACGCAGTATTTT
14	TRBJ2-7	NA	NA	TRBV4-1	CASSQATGQYEQYF	TGCGCCAGCAGCCAAGCGACAGGCCAGTACGAGCAGTACTTC
14	TRBJ1-5	TRBD1	few	TRBV5-6	CASSLGDRDQPQHF	TGTGCCAGCAGCTTGGGGGACAGGGATCAGCCCCAGCATTTT
11	TRBJ2-1	NA	NA	TRBV4-1	CASSQSNEQFF	TGCGCCAGCAGCCAAAGTAATGAGCAGTTCTTC
14	TRBJ2-3	NA	NA	TRBV5-1	CASSLRTLTDTQYF	TGCGCCAGCAGCTTGCGGACTCTCACAGATACGCAGTATTTT
13	TRBJ1-1	NA	many	TRBV4-1	CASSQVSNTEAFF	TGCGCCAGCAGCCAAGTTTCGAACACTGAAGCTTTCTTT
13	TRBJ2-7	NA	many	TRBV5-1	CASRGTATYEQYF	TGCGCCAGCAGGGGGACGGCAACCTACGAGCAGTACTTC
16	TRBJ2-7	TRBD1	NA	TRBV28	CASSPTRDRVIYEQYF	TGTGCCAGCAGTCCAACCCGGGACAGGGTAATCTACGAGCAGTACTTC
15	TRBJ2-3	NA	NA	TRBV27	CASSFSGLDTDTQYF	TGTGCCAGCAGTTTTTCGGGGCTAGACACAGATACGCAGTATTTT
13	TRBJ1-6	NA	NA	TRBV6-5	CASSYSENSPLHF	TGTGCCAGCAGTTACTCGGAGAATTCACCCCTCCACTTT
14	TRBJ1-2	TRBD1	few	TRBV5-5	CASSLPGQGGGYTF	TGTGCCAGCAGCTTGCCGGGACAGGGGGGTGGCTACACCTTC
14	TRBJ2-1	TRBD2	NA	TRBV7-6	CASRTGGLLNEQFF	TGTGCCAGCAGGACGGGGGGGCTGCTGAATGAGCAGTTCTTC
14	TRBJ2-7	TRBD2	few	TRBV27	CASSSSGRVHEQYF	TGTGCCAGCAGTTCAAGCGGGAGAGTCCACGAGCAGTACTTC
12	TRBJ2-1	NA	many	TRBV5-6	CASSLIWNEQFF	TGTGCCAGCAGCTTGATTTGGAATGAGCAGTTCTTC
15	TRBJ2-1	TRBD1	few	TRBV5-1	CASSPYVNRGNEQFF	TGCGCCAGCAGCCCCTATGTAAACAGGGGGAATGAGCAGTTCTTC
15	TRBJ2-1	NA	many	TRBV5-5	CASSFAGRVSDEQFF	TGTGCCAGCAGCTTTGCAGGGAGAGTAAGCGATGAGCAGTTCTTC
12	TRBJ1-1	NA	many	TRBV12-3/TRBV12-4	CASSFRETEAFF	TGTGCCAGCAGTTTCAGGGAGACTGAAGCTTTCTTT
15	TRBJ2-1	NA	few	TRBV11-2	CASSLGSAGHNEQFF	TGTGCCAGCAGCTTAGGCTCAGCGGGCCACAATGAGCAGTTCTTC
17	TRBJ1-1	NA	many	TRBV10-2	CASSETLTGTRSTEAFF	TGCGCCAGCAGTGAAACCCTCACAGGGACCAGGAGCACTGAAGCTTTCTTT
16	TRBJ2-2	TRBD2	many	TRBV18	CASSQTSGRNTGELFF	TGTGCCAGCTCCCAGACTAGCGGGAGGAACACCGGGGAGCTGTTTTTT
13	TRBJ1-5	NA	many	TRBV7-8	CASSLSSNQPQHF	TGTGCCAGCAGCTTATCCAGCAATCAGCCCCAGCATTTT
17	TRBJ2-3	TRBD2	NA	TRBV27	CASSLLGRRGAPDTQYF	TGTGCCAGCAGTTTATTAGGGCGGCGGGGGGCCCCAGATACGCAGTATTTT
21	TRBJ2-2	TRBD2	NA	TRBV20-1	CSAETKSPKTSGLQNTGELFF	TGCAGTGCCGAGACTAAATCCCCAAAGACTAGCGGACTGCAAAACACCGGGGAGCTGTTTTTT
11	TRBJ1-1	NA	NA	TRBV12-5	CASGFGTEAFF	TGTGCTAGTGGTTTTGGCACTGAAGCTTTCTTT
18	TRBJ2-2	TRBD1	NA	TRBV27	CASSLLGTGGVGTGELFF	TGTGCCAGCAGTTTATTAGGGACAGGGGGAGTTGGGACCGGGGAGCTGTTTTTT
14	TRBJ2-5	NA	NA	TRBV15	CATSRDGDKETQYF	TGTGCCACCAGCAGAGACGGCGACAAAGAGACCCAGTACTTC
15	TRBJ1-4	NA	NA	TRBV5-6	CASSLWGHRNEKLFF	TGTGCCAGCAGCCTATGGGGGCATAGGAACGAAAAACTGTTTTTT